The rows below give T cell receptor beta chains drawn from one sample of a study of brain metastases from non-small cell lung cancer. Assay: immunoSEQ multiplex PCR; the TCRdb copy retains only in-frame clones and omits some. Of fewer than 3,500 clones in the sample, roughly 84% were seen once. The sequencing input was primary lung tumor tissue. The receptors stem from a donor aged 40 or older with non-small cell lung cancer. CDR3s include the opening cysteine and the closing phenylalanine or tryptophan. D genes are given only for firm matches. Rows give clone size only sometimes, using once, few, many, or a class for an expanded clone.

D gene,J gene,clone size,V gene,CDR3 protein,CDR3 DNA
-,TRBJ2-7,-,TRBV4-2,CASSQEYGAYEQYF,TGTGCCAGCAGCCAAGAATACGGGGCGTACGAGCAGTACTTC
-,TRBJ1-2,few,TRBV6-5,CASNPTGNYGYTF,TGTGCCAGCAATCCCACAGGAAACTATGGCTACACCTTC
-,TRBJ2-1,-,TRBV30,CAWSVKAGYNEQFF,TGTGCCTGGAGTGTAAAGGCGGGTTACAATGAGCAGTTCTTC
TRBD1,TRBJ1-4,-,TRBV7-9,CASSSGQGGEKLFF,TGTGCCAGCAGCTCCGGACAGGGAGGCGAAAAACTGTTTTTT
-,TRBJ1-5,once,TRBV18,CASSRTQEGNQPQHF,TGTGCCAGCTCACGAACCCAGGAGGGCAATCAGCCCCAGCATTTT
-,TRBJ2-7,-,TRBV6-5,CASKGTPSYEQYF,TGTGCCAGCAAAGGAACTCCTTCCTACGAGCAGTACTTC
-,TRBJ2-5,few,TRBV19,CASSNQGGRVTQYF,TGTGCCAGTAGTAACCAGGGCGGTCGGGTTACCCAGTACTTC
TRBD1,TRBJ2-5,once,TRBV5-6,CASSLARDRGRYRETQYF,TGTGCCAGCAGCTTGGCCCGGGACAGGGGGCGATACAGGGAAACCCAGTACTTC
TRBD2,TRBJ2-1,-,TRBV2,CASSEGRAGGYNEQFF,TGTGCCAGCAGTGAAGGTCGAGCGGGAGGGTACAATGAGCAGTTCTTC
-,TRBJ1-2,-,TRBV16,CASSQSSYGYTF,TGTGCCAGCAGCCAATCCAGCTATGGCTACACCTTC
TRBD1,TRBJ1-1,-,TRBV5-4,CASSPGAGGTEAFF,TGTGCCAGCAGCCCCGGGGCAGGGGGCACTGAAGCTTTCTTT
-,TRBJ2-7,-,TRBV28,CASSQHTPGSYEQYF,TGTGCCAGCAGCCAACATACCCCCGGCTCCTACGAGCAGTACTTC
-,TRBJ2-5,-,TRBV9,CASSVQTGLGGETQYF,TGTGCCAGCAGCGTCCAAACAGGGCTGGGGGGAGAGACCCAGTACTTC